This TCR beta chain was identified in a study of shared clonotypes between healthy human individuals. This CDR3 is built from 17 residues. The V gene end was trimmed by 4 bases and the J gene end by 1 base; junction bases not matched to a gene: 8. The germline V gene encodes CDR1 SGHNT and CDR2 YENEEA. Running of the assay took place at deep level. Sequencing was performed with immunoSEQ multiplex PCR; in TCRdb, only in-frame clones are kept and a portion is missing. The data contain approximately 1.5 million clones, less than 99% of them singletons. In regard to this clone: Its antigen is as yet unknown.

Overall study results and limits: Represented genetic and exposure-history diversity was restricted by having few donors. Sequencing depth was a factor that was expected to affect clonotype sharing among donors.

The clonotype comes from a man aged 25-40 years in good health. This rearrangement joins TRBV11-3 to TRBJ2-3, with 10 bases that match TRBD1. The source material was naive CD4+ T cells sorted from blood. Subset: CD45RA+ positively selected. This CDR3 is CASSSTLDRGGTDTQYF. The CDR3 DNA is TGTGCCAGCAGCTCGACCCTGGACAGGGGGGGCACAGATACGCAGTATTTT.